This T cell receptor (beta chain) appears in the sequencing data of a study of post-analysis software for immune sequencing data. Incorporated into the TCR beta cDNA libraries were unique molecular identifiers, which served to reduce PCR and sequencing biases. From the PCR reads, TCRdb called clonotypes with MiXCR, one entry per CDR3 protein. The data show a few hundred thousand distinct CDR3 sequences, less than 40% seen once. Study findings and constraints: Controls showed significantly higher normalized Chao1 diversity than did multiple sclerosis patients. In patients, five or six TRBV segments were more frequent than in controls, with TRBV5-6, TRBV5-1 and TRBV20-1 among them.

This clonotype occurred a few times. Antigen unknown. The CDR3 has 10 residues. Between the trimmed V and J ends, which lost 8 bases and 9 bases, there was a span of 8 bases. Sequencing was carried out using blood. The chain has TRBV12-3 or TRBV12-4 and TRBJ2-1; D call uncertain. The sequence came from a girl aged 5 to 17 with multiple sclerosis. The CDR3 here is CASGYGEQFF. The DNA for the CDR3 is TGTGCCAGCGGCTATGGTGAGCAGTTCTTC.